Listed below are T cell receptor beta chains from one sample, sequenced in a study of CD8+CD57+ T cells in acquired aplastic anemia. A single record per CDR3 protein comes from TCRdb applying MiXCR to the reads. The data show 120,000 or so distinct CDR3 sequences, with 55% to 70% seen just once and 29% held by the top ten. Sequencing used sorted CD4+, CD8+, or CD8+CD57+ T cells (not recorded which) from PBMCs. The receptors stem from a human donor with aplastic anemia. The CDR3 runs from the conserved cysteine through the conserved F or W. D genes are given only for firm matches. Clone size, where shown, is once, few, many, or a class for clones that have expanded.

TRBJ1-5	TRBV20-1	NA	NA	14	TGCAGTGCTAGAGAGGGAGGACAAAATCAGCCCCAGCATTTT	CSAREGGQNQPQHF
TRBJ2-6	TRBV12-3/TRBV12-4	NA	once	15	TGTGCCAGCAGTTTGAGGGGGGCTGGGGCCAACGTCCTGACTTTC	CASSLRGAGANVLTF
TRBJ1-2	TRBV19	NA	NA	12	TGTGCCAGTAGTGAAGATAACTATGGCTACACCTTC	CASSEDNYGYTF
TRBJ2-5	TRBV7-6	NA	many	15	TGTGCCAGCAGCTTAGCGCTCCAGCCCCAAGAGACCCAGTACTTC	CASSLALQPQETQYF
TRBJ1-1	TRBV10-3	NA	NA	15	TGTGCCATCAGTGACGGCGGGGGCATGAACACTGAAGCTTTCTTT	CAISDGGGMNTEAFF
TRBJ1-2	TRBV10-3	TRBD1	NA	13	TGTGCCATCAGGACAGGGGGGAACTATGGCTACACCTTC	CAIRTGGNYGYTF
TRBJ2-1	TRBV5-6	NA	many	12	TGTGCCAGCAGCAGTAGAGGGGCTGAGCAGTTCTTC	CASSSRGAEQFF
TRBJ1-1	TRBV5-1	NA	few	13	TGCGCCAGCAGCCCGTGGATTGGTAATGAAGCTTTCTTT	CASSPWIGNEAFF
TRBJ2-2	TRBV20-1	TRBD2	NA	15	TGCAGTGCTAGACGGACTAGCGGGGGGGCCGGGGAGCTGTTTTTT	CSARRTSGGAGELFF
TRBJ2-5	TRBV27	NA	many	15	TGTGCCAGCAGCTTTTCCCTTGCTAGCCCGGAGACCCAGTACTTC	CASSFSLASPETQYF
TRBJ2-3	TRBV12-3/TRBV12-4	TRBD2	NA	16	TGTGCCAGCAGTTTCGGGACTAGCGGGAGGACAGATACGCAGTATTTT	CASSFGTSGRTDTQYF
TRBJ2-1	TRBV20-1	NA	NA	15	TGCAGTGCTAGAGAGGCGGGTCTCTCCTACAATGAGCAGTTCTTC	CSAREAGLSYNEQFF
TRBJ1-5	TRBV25-1	NA	NA	14	TGTGCCAGCAGTGCGGGAGGGACGAATCAGCCCCAGCATTTT	CASSAGGTNQPQHF
TRBJ2-5	TRBV10-3	NA	NA	14	TGTGCCATCAGTGACGATCGTCGCTTTGAGACCCAGTACTTC	CAISDDRRFETQYF
TRBJ2-7	TRBV12-3/TRBV12-4	TRBD2	NA	14	TGTGCCAGCAGTCGAGCGGGGGGGACCTACGAGCAGTACTTC	CASSRAGGTYEQYF
TRBJ2-2	TRBV5-1	NA	NA	17	TGCGCCAGCAGCTTGACTCCTCTCGACAGGTTTCCAAGGGAGCTGTTTTTT	CASSLTPLDRFPRELFF
TRBJ2-7	TRBV11-1	NA	NA	17	TGTGCCAGCAGCTTAGCAGGCGGACTCCCGGAATGGGACGAGCAGTACTTC	CASSLAGGLPEWDEQYF
TRBJ1-1	TRBV24-1	NA	NA	14	TGTGCCACCAGTGGGGGACACACTAACACTGAAGCTTTCTTT	CATSGGHTNTEAFF
TRBJ2-7	TRBV10-1	NA	NA	12	TGCGCCAGCCCCAGGCCTTTCTACGAGCAGTACTTC	CASPRPFYEQYF
TRBJ2-1	TRBV24-1	NA	many	15	TGTGCCACCAGTGACCTACCTGCCCGGAGCCATGAGCAGTTCTTC	CATSDLPARSHEQFF
TRBJ1-1	TRBV7-9	NA	many	12	TGTGCCAGCAGCTTACCTGCCGGTCTGGCTTTCTTT	CASSLPAGLAFF
TRBJ1-2	TRBV20-1	NA	few	12	TGCAGTGCTAGCGACGGCGACTATGGCTACACCTTC	CSASDGDYGYTF
TRBJ2-7	TRBV6-5	NA	many	16	TGTGCCAGCAGTTACGCAAGCGGCGAGAGCGCCTACGAGCAGTACTTC	CASSYASGESAYEQYF
TRBJ2-2	TRBV7-9	TRBD1	once	15	TGTGCCAGCGGAATCGGGACAGGGGATGTCGGGGAGCTGTTTTTT	CASGIGTGDVGELFF
TRBJ2-7	TRBV5-1	NA	NA	12	TGCGCCAGCAGCTTGGAGGGTTCCGAGCAGTACTTC	CASSLEGSEQYF
TRBJ2-1	TRBV24-1	NA	NA	15	TGTGCCACCAGTTCGGAGCGAGGTCAGGGCTATGAGCAGTTCTTC	CATSSERGQGYEQFF
TRBJ1-5	TRBV11-2	NA	NA	13	TGTGCCAGCAGCGAGCAGGGTAGTCAGCCCCAGCATTTT	CASSEQGSQPQHF
TRBJ2-3	TRBV18	NA	few	12	TGTGCCAGCTCACCAGATACAGATACGCAGTATTTT	CASSPDTDTQYF
TRBJ2-7	TRBV20-1	TRBD2	NA	15	TGCAGTGCTAGAAGGACTAGCGGGGGAATCTACGAGCAGTACTTC	CSARRTSGGIYEQYF
TRBJ2-7	TRBV11-3	NA	NA	14	TGTGCCAGCAGCTTAGATCAGCCCTCCTACGAGCAGTACTTC	CASSLDQPSYEQYF
TRBJ2-7	TRBV10-3	NA	many	12	TGTGCCACCGAAACAGGGAGGGACGAGCAGTACTTC	CATETGRDEQYF
TRBJ1-3	TRBV29-1	TRBD1	NA	14	TGCAGCGTAAAACAGGGGGCACGGGGAAACACCATATATTTT	CSVKQGARGNTIYF
TRBJ2-7	TRBV6-1	NA	NA	13	TGTGCCAGCAGTGAACAGGCCTCCTACGAGCAGTACTTC	CASSEQASYEQYF
TRBJ2-1	TRBV7-2	TRBD2	many	15	TGTGCCAGCAGCCCGTGGTTGCGGGGGGGCAATGAGCAGTTCTTC	CASSPWLRGGNEQFF
TRBJ2-1	TRBV29-1	TRBD1	NA	13	TGCAGCGCCCGGGACAGCGCTTACAATGAGCAGTTCTTC	CSARDSAYNEQFF
TRBJ2-7	TRBV3-1	NA	NA	16	TGTGCCAGCAGCCAAGATCCCGCGGGTGACTACTACGAGCAGTACTTC	CASSQDPAGDYYEQYF
TRBJ1-5	TRBV4-1	NA	many	16	TGCGCCAGCAGCCCCGAGACCACGGGCCTCGACCAGCCCCAGCATTTT	CASSPETTGLDQPQHF
TRBJ1-2	TRBV19	NA	many	12	TGTGCCAGTATGTGGGATAACTATGGCTACACCTTC	CASMWDNYGYTF